This T cell receptor (beta chain) comes out of a study of immune heterogeneity within non-small cell lung tumors. Study-wide results and limits: Across individual patients, the high-frequency T-cell receptor beta clonotypes were largely distinct. The correlation between local T-cell clonality and local tumor mutational burden was positive, moderate in strength and statistically significant, with R 0.3 to 0.35.

The length of the CDR3 is 14 residues. Germline CDR1 and CDR2: MNHNS and SASEGT. Trimming pared 2 bases from V and 4 bases from J, leaving 9 bases between. This clonotype qualifies as medium-sized. Its matching antigen is unknown. Template material comprised bulk tumor genomic DNA at roughly 650 ng per sample. Biopsies, several per primary tumor and spaced far apart, were collected during surgery. Enrolled individuals presented with untreated, newly diagnosed non-small cell lung cancer and received curative surgery. For the TCR beta CDR3, multiplex PCR with 32 V and 13 J primers performed the amplification. TCRdb ran MiXCR on the multiplex PCR reads and lists one entry per CDR3 protein. The table lists about 13,000 distinct CDR3 sequences, 23% of them singletons, with roughly 13% in the top ten.

The receptor comes from a man aged 50 to 59 with non-small cell lung cancer. Specimen: lung tumor tissue. The chain employs TRBV6-1 and TRBJ1-5; D remains unclear. CDR3 sequence reads: CASSEQAWNQPQHF. In DNA, the CDR3 is TGTGCCAGCAGTGAACAGGCGTGGAATCAGCCCCAGCATTTT.